This TCR beta chain was profiled in a study of CD8+ T cells in alopecia areata. Study-level results: Sequencing of scalp samples also captures resident alphabeta T cells of normal skin.

A word on this clone: The antigen is unknown.

The authors extracted RNA and reverse transcribed it into cDNA as the sequencing template. TCRdb's table, derived via immunoSEQ multiplex PCR, lists solely in-frame clones and lacks some. Of approximately 180,000 clones in the sample, 58% were seen once. The CDR3 is made up of 17 amino acids. Germline lookup yields CDR1 GTSNPN and CDR2 SVGIG (reference sequence). The V end lost 0 bases, the J end lost 8 bases, and 22 bases lay between the germline ends. The sample's treatment: oral pan-JAK inhibitor, 5-10 mg twice daily. The receptor was isolated from a human donor with alopecia areata. This sequence joins TRBV30 and TRBJ2-2; tentative D call: TRBD2 (5 bases). This sample comprised CD4+ T cells sorted from blood, obtained at roughly week 58, from a patient treated with tofacitinib. The CDR3 DNA reads as TGTGCCTGGAGTGTAACGTTTGGACTGGCACGCGTAGGGGAGCTGTTTTTT. Translating gives CAWSVTFGLARVGELFF.